This T cell receptor beta chain came from a study of blood T cell repertoires in COVID-19. Background on the study: Acute-phase and convalescent COVID-19 samples originated in the United States, Italy and Spain.

In the authors' workflow: Using reference gene primer amplification, nucleated cell counts were estimated. TCRdb's table, derived via immunoSEQ multiplex PCR, lists solely in-frame clones and lacks some. That table furnishes V, J and clone size, whereas the DNA furnished D and trimming. The profile shows approximately 150,000 clones, about 92% of them singletons. Germline V CDR1 and CDR2: LNHDA, SQIVND (reference sequence). The CDR3 is 15 amino acids. The V end lost 6 bases, the J end lost 5 bases, and 20 bases lay between the germline ends. The gene calls are TRBV19 and TRBJ2-7, with a tentative D call TRBD1 (5 bases). Sequencing was done on a sample of peripheral blood. This receptor was identified in a man in his 60s with active or convalescent COVID-19. The CDR3 protein is CASSQWVGAMDEQYF. The CDR3 DNA sequence: TGTGCCAGTAGCCAGTGGGTAGGGGCTATGGACGAGCAGTACTTC.